This TCR beta chain emerged from a study of T-cell memory formation after mild COVID-19. Study information: The TCR clusters were mostly specific to one donor.

General observations from the study: CD4+ contracting clones lay mainly in CM and EM, CD8+ ones in EMRA.

With respect to this clonotype: What it binds is unknown.

TCRdb reprocessed the 5' RACE reads with MiXCR, giving one entry per CDR3 protein. This table holds more than 100,000 distinct CDR3 sequences, approximately 17% found once. Germline lookup yields CDR1 KGHSH and CDR2 LQKENI. V was cut by 10 bases and J by 6 bases, with 18 bases left in between. CDR3 length: 13 amino acids. This TCR derives from a young man who had mild COVID-19 (a few samples of this study predate the infection). Cell type and time point are not known. The V and J genes are TRBV18 and TRBJ1-1, with D perhaps TRBD1 (5 bases). Sequencing used PBMCs or a T cell subset sorted from them (not recorded which). CDR3 nucleotide sequence: TGTGCCATCAACGCTGACCGAGGGGCTGAAGCTTTCTTT. Translation: CAINADRGAEAFF.